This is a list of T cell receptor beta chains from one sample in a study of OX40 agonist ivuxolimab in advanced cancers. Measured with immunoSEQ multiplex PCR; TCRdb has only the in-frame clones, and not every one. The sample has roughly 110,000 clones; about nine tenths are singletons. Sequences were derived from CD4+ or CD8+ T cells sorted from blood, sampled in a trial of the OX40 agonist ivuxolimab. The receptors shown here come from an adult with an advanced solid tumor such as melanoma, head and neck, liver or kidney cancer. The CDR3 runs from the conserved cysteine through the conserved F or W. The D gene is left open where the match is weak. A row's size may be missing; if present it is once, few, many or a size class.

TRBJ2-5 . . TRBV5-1 CASSLGKPGETQYF TGCGCCAGCAGCTTGGGAAAGCCAGGGGAGACCCAGTACTTC
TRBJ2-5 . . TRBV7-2 CASSLGPEETQYF TGTGCCAGCAGCTTAGGCCCGGAAGAGACCCAGTACTTC
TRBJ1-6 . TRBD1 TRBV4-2 CASSQAHRDRTNSPLHF TGTGCCAGCAGCCAAGCGCATCGGGACAGGACTAATTCACCCCTCCACTTT
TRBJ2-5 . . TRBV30 CAWSFTGETQYF TGTGCCTGGAGTTTTACGGGTGAGACCCAGTACTTC
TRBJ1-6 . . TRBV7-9 CASSPGPTLNSPLHF TGTGCCAGCAGCCCAGGCCCGACTCTTAATTCACCCCTCCACTTT
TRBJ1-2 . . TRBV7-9 CASSLGGGRTNYGYTF TGTGCCAGCAGCTTAGGGGGAGGACGGACTAACTATGGCTACACCTTC
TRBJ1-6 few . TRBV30 CAWSLQPPLHF TGTGCCTGGAGTCTACAGCCGCCCCTCCACTTT
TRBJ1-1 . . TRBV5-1 CASSLEPTGMNTEAFF TGCGCCAGCAGCTTGGAACCGACAGGAATGAACACTGAAGCTTTCTTT
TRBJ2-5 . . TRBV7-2 CASSPSVDISGTQYF TGTGCCAGCAGCCCCTCAGTGGACATCAGCGGGACCCAGTACTTC
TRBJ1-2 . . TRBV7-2 CASSLSLHTPQSYGYTF TGTGCCAGCAGCTTATCCCTTCACACGCCGCAGAGCTATGGCTACACCTTC
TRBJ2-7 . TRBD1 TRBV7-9 CASSPLRTGGSYEQYF TGTGCCAGCAGCCCGCTCAGGACAGGGGGCTCCTACGAGCAGTACTTC
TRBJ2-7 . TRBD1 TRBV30 CACRKTGGNEQYF TGTGCCTGCAGGAAGACAGGGGGGAACGAGCAGTACTTC
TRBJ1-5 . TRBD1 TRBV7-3 CASSPRTGSFNQPQHF TGTGCCAGCTCCCCCCGGACAGGATCTTTTAATCAGCCCCAGCATTTT
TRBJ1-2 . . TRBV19 CASSIAWGSSYGYTF TGTGCCAGTAGTATAGCGTGGGGCTCCTCTTATGGCTACACCTTC
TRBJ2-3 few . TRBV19 CASKAPSTDTQYF TGTGCCAGTAAGGCTCCTAGCACAGATACGCAGTATTTT
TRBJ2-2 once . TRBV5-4 CASSLDAAGSLFF TGTGCCAGCAGCTTGGATGCGGCAGGATCTCTGTTTTTT
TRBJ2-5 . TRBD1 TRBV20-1 CSATGGETQYF TGCAGTGCAACAGGGGGGGAGACCCAGTACTTC
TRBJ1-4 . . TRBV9 CASSVDFQKNEKLFF TGTGCCAGCAGCGTAGATTTTCAGAAAAATGAAAAACTGTTTTTT
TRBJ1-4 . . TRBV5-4 CASSLKGGTNEKLFF TGTGCCAGCAGCTTGAAAGGTGGCACTAATGAAAAACTGTTTTTT
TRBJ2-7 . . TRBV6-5 CASSFQGAYEQYF TGTGCCAGCAGTTTCCAGGGTGCCTACGAGCAGTACTTC
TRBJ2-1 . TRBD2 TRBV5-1 CASSSLAGARVEQFF TGCGCCAGCAGCTCATTAGCGGGGGCCCGAGTTGAGCAGTTCTTC
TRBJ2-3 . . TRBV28 CASRTKGVDTQYF TGTGCCAGCAGAACAAAGGGGGTGGATACGCAGTATTTT
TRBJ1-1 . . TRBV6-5 CASSSGTRAEAFF TGTGCCAGCAGCTCGGGGACACGCGCTGAAGCTTTCTTT
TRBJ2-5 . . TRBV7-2 CASTVMASMLETQYF TGTGCCAGCACCGTTATGGCTAGCATGCTTGAGACCCAGTACTTC
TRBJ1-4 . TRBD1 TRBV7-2 CASSLTGGTEKLFF TGTGCCAGCAGCTTAACAGGGGGTACTGAAAAACTGTTTTTT
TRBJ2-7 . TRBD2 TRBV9 CASSVFGGYEQYF TGTGCCAGCAGCGTATTCGGGGGGTACGAGCAGTACTTC